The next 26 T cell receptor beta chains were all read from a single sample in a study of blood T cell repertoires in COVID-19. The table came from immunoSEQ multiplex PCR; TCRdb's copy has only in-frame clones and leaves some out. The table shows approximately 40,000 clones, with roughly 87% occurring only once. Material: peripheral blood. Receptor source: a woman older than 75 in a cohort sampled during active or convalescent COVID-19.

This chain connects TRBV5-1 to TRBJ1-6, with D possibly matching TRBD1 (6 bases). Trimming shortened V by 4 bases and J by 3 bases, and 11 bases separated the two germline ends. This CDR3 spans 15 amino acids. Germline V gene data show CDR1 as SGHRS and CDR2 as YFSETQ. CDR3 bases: TGCGCCAGCAGCCCGGGACAAGGCTATAATTCACCCCTCCACTTT. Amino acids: CASSPGQGYNSPLHF.

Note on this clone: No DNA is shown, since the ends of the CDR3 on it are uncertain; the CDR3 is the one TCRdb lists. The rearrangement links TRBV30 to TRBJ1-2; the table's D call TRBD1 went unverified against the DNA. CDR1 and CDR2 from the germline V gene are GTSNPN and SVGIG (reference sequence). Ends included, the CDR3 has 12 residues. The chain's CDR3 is CAWTLGWGQGAF.

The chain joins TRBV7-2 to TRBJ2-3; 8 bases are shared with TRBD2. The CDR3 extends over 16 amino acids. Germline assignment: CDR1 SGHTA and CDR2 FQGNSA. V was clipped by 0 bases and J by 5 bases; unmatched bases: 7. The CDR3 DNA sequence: TGTGCCAGCAGCTTAGCGTCGGGCGGGGGGAGAGATACGCAGTATTTT. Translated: CASSLASGGGRDTQYF.

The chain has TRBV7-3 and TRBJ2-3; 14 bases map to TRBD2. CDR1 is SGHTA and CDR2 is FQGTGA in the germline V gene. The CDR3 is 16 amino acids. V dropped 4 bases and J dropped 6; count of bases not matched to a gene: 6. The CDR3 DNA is TGTGCCAGCAGCTACAGACTAGCGGGGGGGCCGGATACGCAGTATTTT. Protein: CASSYRLAGGPDTQYF.

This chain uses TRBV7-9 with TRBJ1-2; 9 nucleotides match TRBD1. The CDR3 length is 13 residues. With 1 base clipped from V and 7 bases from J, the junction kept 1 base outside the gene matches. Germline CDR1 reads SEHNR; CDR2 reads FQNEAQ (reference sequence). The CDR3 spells CASSLDRGLGYTF. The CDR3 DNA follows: TGTGCCAGCAGCTTAGACAGGGGGCTTGGCTACACCTTC.

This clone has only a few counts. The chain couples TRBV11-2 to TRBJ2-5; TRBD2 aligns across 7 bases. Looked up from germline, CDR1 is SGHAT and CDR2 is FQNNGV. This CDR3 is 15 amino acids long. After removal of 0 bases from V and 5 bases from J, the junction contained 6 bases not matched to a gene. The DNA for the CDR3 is TGTGCCAGCAGCTTAGATCGGCAGGGAGGGGAGACCCAGTACTTC. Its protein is CASSLDRQGGETQYF.

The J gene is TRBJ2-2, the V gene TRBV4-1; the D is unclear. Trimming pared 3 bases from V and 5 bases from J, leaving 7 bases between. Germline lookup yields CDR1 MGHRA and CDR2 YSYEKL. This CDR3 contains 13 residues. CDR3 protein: CASSQQVTGELFF. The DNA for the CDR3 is TGCGCCAGCAGCCAGCAGGTGACCGGGGAGCTGTTTTTT.

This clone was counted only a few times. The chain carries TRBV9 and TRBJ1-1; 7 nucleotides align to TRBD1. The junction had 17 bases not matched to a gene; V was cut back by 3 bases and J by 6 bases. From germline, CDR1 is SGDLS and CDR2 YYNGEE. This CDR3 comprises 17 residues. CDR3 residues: CASSAGERPGQRPEAFF. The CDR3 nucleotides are TGTGCCAGCAGCGCCGGTGAACGGCCGGGACAGAGGCCTGAAGCTTTCTTT.

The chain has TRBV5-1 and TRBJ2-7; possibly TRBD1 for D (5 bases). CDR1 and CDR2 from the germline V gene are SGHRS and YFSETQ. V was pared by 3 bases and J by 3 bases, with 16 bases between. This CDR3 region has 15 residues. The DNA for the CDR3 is TGCGCCAGCAGCTCCGGTGGGGCAGGGAACTACGAGCAGTACTTC. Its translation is CASSSGGAGNYEQYF.

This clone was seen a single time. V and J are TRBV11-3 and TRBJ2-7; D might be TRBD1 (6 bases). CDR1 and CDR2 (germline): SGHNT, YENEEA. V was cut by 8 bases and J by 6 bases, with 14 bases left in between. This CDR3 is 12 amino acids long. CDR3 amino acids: CASGVWGLEQYF. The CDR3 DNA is TGTGCCAGCGGCGTTTGGGGGCTCGAGCAGTACTTC.

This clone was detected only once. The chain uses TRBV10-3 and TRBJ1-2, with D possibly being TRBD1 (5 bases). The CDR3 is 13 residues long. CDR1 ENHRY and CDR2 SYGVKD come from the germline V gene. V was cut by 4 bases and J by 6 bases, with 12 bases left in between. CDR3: CAISAREVDGYTF. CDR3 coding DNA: TGTGCCATCAGTGCCAGGGAGGTAGATGGCTACACCTTC.

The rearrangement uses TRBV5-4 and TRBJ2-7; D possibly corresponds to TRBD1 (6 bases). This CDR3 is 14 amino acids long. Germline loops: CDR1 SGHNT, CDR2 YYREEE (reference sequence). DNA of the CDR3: TGTGCGACCCACCGGAGCGCAGGGGACTACGAGCAGTACTTC. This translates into CATHRSAGDYEQYF.

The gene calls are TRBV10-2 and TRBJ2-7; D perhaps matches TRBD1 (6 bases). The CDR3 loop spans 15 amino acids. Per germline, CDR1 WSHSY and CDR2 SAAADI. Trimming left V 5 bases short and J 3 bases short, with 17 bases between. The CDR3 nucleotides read TGCGCCAGCAGTCTTTCCAGGGGAAGAGACTACGAGCAGTACTTC. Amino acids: CASSLSRGRDYEQYF.

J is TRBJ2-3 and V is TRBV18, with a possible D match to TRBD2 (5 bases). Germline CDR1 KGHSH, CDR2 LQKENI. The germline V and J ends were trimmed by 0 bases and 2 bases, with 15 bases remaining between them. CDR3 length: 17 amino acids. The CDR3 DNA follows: TGTGCCAGCTCACCACCGTCAGCCGGGGAATCCACAGATACGCAGTATTTT. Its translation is CASSPPSAGESTDTQYF.

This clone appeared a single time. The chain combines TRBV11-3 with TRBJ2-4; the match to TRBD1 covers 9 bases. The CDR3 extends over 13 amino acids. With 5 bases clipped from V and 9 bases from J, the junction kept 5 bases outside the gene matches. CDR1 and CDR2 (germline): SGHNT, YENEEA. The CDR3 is CASSRDRASIQYF. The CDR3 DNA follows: TGTGCCAGCAGCAGGGACAGGGCGTCCATTCAGTACTTC.

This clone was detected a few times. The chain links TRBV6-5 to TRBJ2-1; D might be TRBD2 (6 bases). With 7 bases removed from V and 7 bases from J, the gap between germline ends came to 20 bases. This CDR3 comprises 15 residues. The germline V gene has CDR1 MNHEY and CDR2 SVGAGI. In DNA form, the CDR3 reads TGTGCCAGCACCTCTGGCGGGGCCTCCAATAATGAGCAGTTCTTC. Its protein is CASTSGGASNNEQFF.

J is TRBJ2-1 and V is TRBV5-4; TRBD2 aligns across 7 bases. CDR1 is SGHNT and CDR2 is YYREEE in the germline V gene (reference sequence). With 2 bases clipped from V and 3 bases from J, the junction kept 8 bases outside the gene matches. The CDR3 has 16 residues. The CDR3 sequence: CASSFESSGLYNEQFF. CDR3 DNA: TGTGCCAGCAGCTTCGAGAGTAGCGGGCTCTACAATGAGCAGTTCTTC. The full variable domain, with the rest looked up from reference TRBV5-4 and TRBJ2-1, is ETGVTQSPTHLIKTRGQQVTLRCSSQSGHNTVSWYQQALGQGPQFIFQYYREEENGRGNFPPRFSGLQFPNYSSELNVNALELDDSALYLCASSFESSGLYNEQFFGPGTRLTVL.

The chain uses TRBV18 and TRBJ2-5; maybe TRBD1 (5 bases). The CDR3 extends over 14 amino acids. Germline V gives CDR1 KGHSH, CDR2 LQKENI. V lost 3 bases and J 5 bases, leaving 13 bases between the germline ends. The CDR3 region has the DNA TGTGCCAGCTCACCGCCGGAAGGGGTGGAGACCCAGTACTTC. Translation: CASSPPEGVETQYF.

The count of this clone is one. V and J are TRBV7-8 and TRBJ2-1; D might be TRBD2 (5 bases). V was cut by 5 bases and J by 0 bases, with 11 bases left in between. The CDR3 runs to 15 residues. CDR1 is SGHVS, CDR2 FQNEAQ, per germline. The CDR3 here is CASSPVGVSYNEQFF. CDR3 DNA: TGTGCCAGCAGCCCCGTGGGAGTCTCCTACAATGAGCAGTTCTTC.

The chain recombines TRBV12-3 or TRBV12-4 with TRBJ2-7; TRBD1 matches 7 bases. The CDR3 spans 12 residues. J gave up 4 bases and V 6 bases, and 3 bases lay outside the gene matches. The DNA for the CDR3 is TGTGCCAGCAGCCCGGGACAGTACGAGCAGTACTTC. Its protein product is CASSPGQYEQYF.

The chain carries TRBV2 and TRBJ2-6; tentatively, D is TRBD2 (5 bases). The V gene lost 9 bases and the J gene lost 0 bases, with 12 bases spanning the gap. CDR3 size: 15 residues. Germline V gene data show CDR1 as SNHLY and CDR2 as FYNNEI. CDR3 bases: TGTGCCAGTGGGGTAAGCGGCTCTGGGGCCAACGTCCTGACTTTC. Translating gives CASGVSGSGANVLTF.

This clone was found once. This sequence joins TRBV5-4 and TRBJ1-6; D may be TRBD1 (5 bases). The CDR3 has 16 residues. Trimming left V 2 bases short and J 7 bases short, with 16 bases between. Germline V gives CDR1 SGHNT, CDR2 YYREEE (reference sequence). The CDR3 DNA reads TGTGCCAGCAGCTTACGGAGGGGTGGTCGAAATTCACCCCTCCACTTT. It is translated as CASSLRRGGRNSPLHF. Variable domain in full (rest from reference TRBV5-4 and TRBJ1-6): ETGVTQSPTHLIKTRGQQVTLRCSSQSGHNTVSWYQQALGQGPQFIFQYYREEENGRGNFPPRFSGLQFPNYSSELNVNALELDDSALYLCASSLRRGGRNSPLHFGNGTRLTVT.

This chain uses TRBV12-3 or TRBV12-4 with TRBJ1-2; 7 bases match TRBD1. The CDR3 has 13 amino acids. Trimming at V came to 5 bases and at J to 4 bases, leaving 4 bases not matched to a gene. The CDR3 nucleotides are TGTGCCAGCAGTCTCCAGGGGGTCTATGGCTACACCTTC. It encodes CASSLQGVYGYTF.

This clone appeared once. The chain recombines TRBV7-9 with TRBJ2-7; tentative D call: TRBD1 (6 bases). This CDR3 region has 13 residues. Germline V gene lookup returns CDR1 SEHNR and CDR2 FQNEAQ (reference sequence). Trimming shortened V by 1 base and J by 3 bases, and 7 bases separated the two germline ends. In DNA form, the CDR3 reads TGTGCCAGCAGCTTAGTCAGGGGCTACGAGCAGTACTTC. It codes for CASSLVRGYEQYF. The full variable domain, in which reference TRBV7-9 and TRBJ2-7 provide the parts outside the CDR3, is DTGVSQNPRHKITKRGQNVTFRCDPISEHNRLYWYRQTLGQGPEFLTYFQNEAQLEKSRLLSDRFSAERPKGSFSTLEIQRTEQGDSAMYLCASSLVRGYEQYFGPGTRLTVT.

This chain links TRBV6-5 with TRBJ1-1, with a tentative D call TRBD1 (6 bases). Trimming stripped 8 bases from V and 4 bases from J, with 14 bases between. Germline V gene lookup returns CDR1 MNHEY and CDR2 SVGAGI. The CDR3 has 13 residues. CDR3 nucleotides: TGTGCCAGCCGTAAAACAGGGACCACTGAAGCTTTCTTT. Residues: CASRKTGTTEAFF.

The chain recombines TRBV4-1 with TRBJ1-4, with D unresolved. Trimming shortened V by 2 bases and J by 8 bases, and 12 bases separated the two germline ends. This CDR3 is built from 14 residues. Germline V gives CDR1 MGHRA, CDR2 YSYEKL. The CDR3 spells CASSQSQLREKLFF. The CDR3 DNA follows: TGCGCCAGCAGCCAAAGCCAACTGCGAGAAAAACTGTTTTTT.